This T cell receptor beta chain is drawn from a study of shared clonotypes between healthy human individuals. About this clone: Its antigen is not identified.

Here immunoSEQ multiplex PCR was the method, and the copy in TCRdb shows in-frame clones only, minus some. The table includes 450,000 to 500,000 clones, roughly 85% detected once. This CDR3 is built from 14 residues. Trimming shortened V by 5 bases and J by 1 base, and 12 bases separated the two germline ends. Looked up from germline, CDR1 is GTSNPN and CDR2 is SVGIG (reference sequence). Points from the study as a whole: The researchers took only blood, and tissue repertoires probably look different.

The receptor's source is a woman aged 40 to 55 in good health. Some clones in this sample may be carry-over from other donors' samples. V gene TRBV30 combines with J gene TRBJ1-5, with D possibly being TRBD1 (6 bases). The sample was PBMCs. CDR3 in amino acids: CAWGGGRSNQPQHF. The CDR3 DNA reads TGTGCCTGGGGGGGCGGGAGAAGCAATCAGCCCCAGCATTTT.